Below are 13 T cell receptor beta chains sequenced from a single sample in a study of T-cell memory formation after mild COVID-19. MiXCR was run by TCRdb on the 5' RACE reads, yielding one entry per CDR3 protein. The data show fewer than 650,000 distinct CDR3 sequences, with less than 25% seen just once and 7% to 9% held by the top ten. Source material: PBMCs or a T cell subset sorted from them (not recorded which). Source of these receptors: an adult woman who had mild COVID-19 (a few samples of this study predate the infection). Cell type and time point are not known.

This clonotype was seen a few times. The chain uses TRBV5-1 and TRBJ2-1, with 9 bases aligning to TRBD2. V was pared by 4 bases and J by 5 bases, with 7 bases of the junction left unmatched. The CDR3 is 15 amino acids. Germline loops: CDR1 SGHRS, CDR2 YFSETQ. The CDR3 bases are TGCGCCAGCAGCGAAGCGGGGGGCGGCCACAATGAGCAGTTCTTC. Its protein is CASSEAGGGHNEQFF.

The chain links TRBV21-1 to TRBJ2-7; the tabulated D call, TRBD1, remains unverified against the DNA. TRBV21-1 is reported as a pseudogene. The CDR3 runs 15 residues. This chain's CDR3 is CASSKAGQGDYEQYF. CDR3 DNA: TGTGCCAGCAGCAAAGCCGGACAGGGGGACTACGAGCAGTACTTC.

This clonotype was seen a few times. CDR3 loop: CASSLYIGGSWLGELFF. In nucleotides, the CDR3 is TGTGCCAGCAGCTTGTATATCGGAGGGAGTTGGCTCGGGGAGCTGTTTTTT. The J gene is TRBJ2-2, the V gene TRBV5-5, with D possibly TRBD2 on 6 matching bases. The germline V gene has CDR1 SGHKS and CDR2 YYEKEE (reference sequence). Trimming shortened V by 1 base and J by 7 bases, and 20 bases separated the two germline ends. This CDR3 spans 17 amino acids.

This clonotype has a handful of counts. The chain is built from TRBV7-2 and TRBJ2-1; 9 bases are a match to TRBD1. After removal of 6 bases from V and 10 bases from J, the junction contained 10 bases not matched to a gene. Germline V gives CDR1 SGHTA, CDR2 FQGNSA. CDR3 length: 14 amino acids. As DNA, the CDR3 is TGTGCCAGCAGGGGGCGGGGACAGGGTTACGAGCAGTTCTTC. It codes for CASRGRGQGYEQFF.

This clonotype was found a few times. J is TRBJ2-3 and V is TRBV9, with TRBD2 matching 7 bases. Trimming took 1 base from V and 3 from J; bases not matched to a gene: 5. The CDR3 has 15 residues. Germline-derived CDR1 and CDR2 are SGDLS and YYNGEE. As DNA, the CDR3 is TGTGCCAGCAGCGTATGGGGGGGGAAAACAGATACGCAGTATTTT. This translates into CASSVWGGKTDTQYF. The whole variable domain, remainder taken from reference TRBV9 and TRBJ2-3, is DSGVTQTPKHLITATGQRVTLRCSPRSGDLSVYWYQQSLDQGLQFLIQYYNGEERAKGNILERFSAQQFPDLHSELNLSSLELGDSALYFCASSVWGGKTDTQYFGPGTRLTVL.

This clonotype has just a few counts. The chain couples TRBV6-2 or TRBV6-3 to TRBJ1-5; tentative D call: TRBD1 (5 bases). Looked up from germline, CDR1 is MNHEY and CDR2 is SVGEGT. The CDR3 covers 15 residues. Trimming pared 5 bases from V and 4 bases from J, leaving 15 bases between. CDR3 loop: CASSPMSRVNQPQHF. In DNA, the CDR3 is TGTGCCAGCAGTCCAATGAGCAGGGTGAATCAGCCCCAGCATTTT.

In this sample, this clonotype turned up a few times. The chain uses TRBV4-3 and TRBJ1-2; 8 nucleotides agree with TRBD1. Germline-derived CDR1 and CDR2 are LGHNA and YSLEER. With V trimmed by 5 bases and J by 6 bases, 8 bases remained unmatched. This CDR3 has 14 residues. In DNA form, the CDR3 reads TGCGCCAGCAGCATGTTGGACAGGGAAAATGGCTACACCTTC. As protein: CASSMLDRENGYTF.

CDR3 in amino acids: CSKDRRNTGELFF. The DNA for the CDR3 is TGCAGCAAAGACAGGCGGAACACCGGGGAGCTGTTTTTT. The chain carries TRBV20-1 and TRBJ2-2, with D tentatively TRBD1 (6 bases). The CDR3 runs 13 residues. Germline assignment: CDR1 DFQATT and CDR2 SNEGSKA (reference sequence).

The chain links TRBV7-3 to TRBJ2-7; maybe TRBD1 (5 bases). Germline assignment: CDR1 SGHTA and CDR2 FQGTGA. The CDR3 is 15 amino acids. Trimming took 5 bases from V and 3 from J, leaving 17 bases between them. In DNA, the CDR3 is TGTGCCAGCAGCCCAAGGGGCGTGACAGACTACGAGCAGTACTTC. Its protein product is CASSPRGVTDYEQYF.

This chain joins TRBV7-2 and TRBJ2-7; tentative D call: TRBD1 (6 bases). This CDR3 region has 13 residues. Germline lookup yields CDR1 SGHTA and CDR2 FQGNSA. Trimming cost V 4 bases and J 4 bases, with 11 bases left between them. The CDR3 DNA sequence: TGTGCCAGCAGCTACCGGGACACATACGAGCAGTACTTC. This gives the protein CASSYRDTYEQYF.

This chain connects TRBV7-9 to TRBJ2-1; D may match TRBD1 or TRBD2 (6 bases each). Deletions cut 8 bases from V and 7 bases from J, with 18 bases between. CDR1 is SEHNR, CDR2 FQNEAQ, per germline (reference sequence). The CDR3 is 14 residues long. The CDR3 coding sequence is TGTGCCAGCCTGCGGACGGGGGCTGGGAATGAGCAGTTCTTC. This translates into CASLRTGAGNEQFF.

This clonotype has more than one count but fewer than ten. V is TRBV7-9 and J is TRBJ1-1, with 9 bases that match TRBD1. The V gene's germline CDR1 is SEHNR and CDR2 FQNEAQ (reference sequence). V trimming: 5 bases; J trimming: 5 bases; junction bases outside the gene matches: 18. The CDR3 is 18 residues long. The CDR3 DNA reads as TGTGCCAGCAGCCAGGGACAGGGCGGGCTTCGGTACTGGACTGAAGCTTTCTTT. It translates to CASSQGQGGLRYWTEAFF.

The V and J genes are TRBV5-6 and TRBJ1-2; TRBD1 is a possible D gene (6 bases). Trimming stripped 2 bases from V and 8 bases from J, with 16 bases between. Germline V gene sequence: CDR1 SGHDT, CDR2 YYEEEE. The CDR3 is 14 amino acids. The CDR3 nucleotides are TGTGCCAGCAGCTTTATGGGGGGCCCAACGGGCTACACCTTC. Translating gives CASSFMGGPTGYTF. Together with reference TRBV5-6 and TRBJ1-2, the CDR3 gives the full variable domain: DAGVTQSPTHLIKTRGQQVTLRCSPKSGHDTVSWYQQALGQGPQFIFQYYEEEERQRGNFPDRFSGHQFPNYSSELNVNALLLGDSALYLCASSFMGGPTGYTFGSGTRLTVV.